Sequencing of this TCR beta chain was carried out in a study of T cell changes during pregnancy in multiple sclerosis. The protocol was immunoSEQ multiplex PCR, while the TCRdb copy is restricted to in-frame clones and leaves out a portion. The sample shows about 57,000 clones, 70% to 90% of them seen only once. The origin of this receptor is a female donor with multiple sclerosis, enrolled in a pregnancy study. Sequences were derived from peripheral blood, sampled after pregnancy.

The CDR3 DNA follows: TGTGCCAGCAGCCGAATAGGGGCCAGTGGGGAAGCTTTCTTT. Translated, it gives CASSRIGASGEAFF. The chain combines TRBV7-3 with TRBJ1-1; tentative D call: TRBD1 (5 bases). The CDR3 has 14 residues. The germline V gene encodes CDR1 SGHTA and CDR2 FQGTGA. V shed 5 bases and J shed 8 bases, with 18 bases lying between them.